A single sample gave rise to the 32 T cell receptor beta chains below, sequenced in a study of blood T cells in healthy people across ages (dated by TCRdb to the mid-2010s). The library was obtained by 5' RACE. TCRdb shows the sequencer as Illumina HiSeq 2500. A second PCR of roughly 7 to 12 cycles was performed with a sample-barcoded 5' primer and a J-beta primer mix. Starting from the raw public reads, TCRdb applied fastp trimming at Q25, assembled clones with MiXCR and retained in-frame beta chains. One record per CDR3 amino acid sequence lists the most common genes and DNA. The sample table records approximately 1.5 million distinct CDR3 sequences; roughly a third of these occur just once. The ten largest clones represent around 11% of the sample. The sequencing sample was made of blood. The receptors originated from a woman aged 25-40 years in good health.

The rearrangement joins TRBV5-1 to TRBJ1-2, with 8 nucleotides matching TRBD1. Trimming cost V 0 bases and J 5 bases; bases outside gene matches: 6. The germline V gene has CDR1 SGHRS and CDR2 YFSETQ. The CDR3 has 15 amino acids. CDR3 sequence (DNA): TGCGCCAGCAGCTTGGAACAGGGGGGAAGGTATGGCTACACCTTC. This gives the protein CASSLEQGGRYGYTF.

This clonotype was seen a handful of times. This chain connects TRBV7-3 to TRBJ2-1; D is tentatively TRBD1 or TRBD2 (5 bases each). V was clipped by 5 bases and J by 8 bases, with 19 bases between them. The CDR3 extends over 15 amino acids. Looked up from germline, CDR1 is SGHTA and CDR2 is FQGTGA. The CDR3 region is CASSTGTVPRHEQFF. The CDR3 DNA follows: TGTGCCAGCAGCACCGGGACCGTTCCTAGACATGAGCAGTTCTTC.

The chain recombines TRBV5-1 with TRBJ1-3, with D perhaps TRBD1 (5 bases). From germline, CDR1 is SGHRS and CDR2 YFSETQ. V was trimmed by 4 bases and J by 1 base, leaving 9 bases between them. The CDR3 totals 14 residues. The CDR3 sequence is CASSRGTSGNTIYF. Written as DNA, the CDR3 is TGCGCCAGCAGCAGGGGCACTTCTGGAAACACCATATATTTT.

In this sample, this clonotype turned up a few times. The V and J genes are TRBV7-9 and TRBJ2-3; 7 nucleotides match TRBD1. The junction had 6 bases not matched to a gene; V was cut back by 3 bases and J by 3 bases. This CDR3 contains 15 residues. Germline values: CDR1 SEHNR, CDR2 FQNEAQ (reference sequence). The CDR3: CASSFDREGTDTQYF. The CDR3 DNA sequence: TGTGCCAGCAGCTTCGACAGGGAAGGGACAGATACGCAGTATTTT.

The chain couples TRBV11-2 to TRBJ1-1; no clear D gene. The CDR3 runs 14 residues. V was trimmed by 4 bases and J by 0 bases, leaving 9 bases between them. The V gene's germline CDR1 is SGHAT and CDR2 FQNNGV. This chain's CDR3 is CASSSLRLNTEAFF. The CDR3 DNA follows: TGTGCCAGCAGCTCCCTAAGGTTGAACACTGAAGCTTTCTTT.

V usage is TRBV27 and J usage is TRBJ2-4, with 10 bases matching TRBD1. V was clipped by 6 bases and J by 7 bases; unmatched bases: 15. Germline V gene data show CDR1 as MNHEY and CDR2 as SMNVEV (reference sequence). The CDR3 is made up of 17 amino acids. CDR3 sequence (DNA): TGTGCCAGCAGCCCTATATCCCCTAAGGGACAGGGGAACATTCAGTACTTC. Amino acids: CASSPISPKGQGNIQYF.

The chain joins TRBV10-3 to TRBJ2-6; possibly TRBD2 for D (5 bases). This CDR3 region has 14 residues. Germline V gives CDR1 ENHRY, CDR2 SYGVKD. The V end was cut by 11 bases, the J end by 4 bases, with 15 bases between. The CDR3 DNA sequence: TGTGCCCTCCGGGCCGAGGGCGGGGCCAACGTCCTGACTTTC. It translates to CALRAEGGANVLTF.

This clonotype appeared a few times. The CDR3 loop reads CASSQSTSYEQYF. The CDR3 DNA reads TGCGCCAGCAGCCAGTCGACTAGCTACGAGCAGTACTTC. The chain combines TRBV4-1 with TRBJ2-7; D possibly corresponds to TRBD2 (6 bases). Trimming left V 3 bases short and J 3 bases short, with 9 bases between. The CDR3 extends over 13 amino acids. Germline V gene sequence: CDR1 MGHRA, CDR2 YSYEKL.

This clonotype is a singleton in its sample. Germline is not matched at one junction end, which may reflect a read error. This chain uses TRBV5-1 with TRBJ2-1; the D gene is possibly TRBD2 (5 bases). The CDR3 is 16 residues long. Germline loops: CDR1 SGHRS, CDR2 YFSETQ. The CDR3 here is CASSQDWSGSCNEQFF. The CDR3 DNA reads TGCGCCAGCAGCCAGGATTGGAGCGGCTCCTGCAATGAGCAGTTCTTC.

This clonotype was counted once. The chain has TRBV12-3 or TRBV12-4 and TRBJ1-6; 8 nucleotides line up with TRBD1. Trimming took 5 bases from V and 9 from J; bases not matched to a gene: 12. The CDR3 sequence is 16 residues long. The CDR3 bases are TGTGCCAGCAGTCCTAGCGGGTCAGGGGGCTTTTCACCCCTCCACTTT. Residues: CASSPSGSGGFSPLHF.

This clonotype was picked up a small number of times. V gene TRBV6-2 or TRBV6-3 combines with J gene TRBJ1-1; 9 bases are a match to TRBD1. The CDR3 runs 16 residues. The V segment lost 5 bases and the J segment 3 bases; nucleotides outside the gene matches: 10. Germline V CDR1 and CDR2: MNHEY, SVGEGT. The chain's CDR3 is CASSTRIHRGHTEAFF. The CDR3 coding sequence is TGTGCCAGCAGTACACGCATCCACAGGGGGCACACTGAAGCTTTCTTT.

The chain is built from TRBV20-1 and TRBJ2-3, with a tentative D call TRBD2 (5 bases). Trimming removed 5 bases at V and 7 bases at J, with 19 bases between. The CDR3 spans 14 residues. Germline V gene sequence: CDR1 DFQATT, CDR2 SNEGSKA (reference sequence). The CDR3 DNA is TGCAGTGCTCGAGTTACGGGGAAGAGGAATACGCAGTATTTT. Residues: CSARVTGKRNTQYF.

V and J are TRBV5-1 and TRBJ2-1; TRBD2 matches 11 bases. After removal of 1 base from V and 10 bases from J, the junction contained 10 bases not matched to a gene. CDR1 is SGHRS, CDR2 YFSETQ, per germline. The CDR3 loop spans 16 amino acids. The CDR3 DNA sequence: TGCGCCAGCAGCTTGTCGATGGTGGGACTAGCGGAGGAGCAGTTCTTC. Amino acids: CASSLSMVGLAEEQFF.

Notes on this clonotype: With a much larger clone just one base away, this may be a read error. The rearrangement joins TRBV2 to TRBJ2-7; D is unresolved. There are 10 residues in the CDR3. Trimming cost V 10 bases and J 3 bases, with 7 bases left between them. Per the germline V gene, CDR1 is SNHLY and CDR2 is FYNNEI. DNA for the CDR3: TGTGCCACCATCCTCTACGAGCAGTACTTC. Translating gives CATILYEQYF.

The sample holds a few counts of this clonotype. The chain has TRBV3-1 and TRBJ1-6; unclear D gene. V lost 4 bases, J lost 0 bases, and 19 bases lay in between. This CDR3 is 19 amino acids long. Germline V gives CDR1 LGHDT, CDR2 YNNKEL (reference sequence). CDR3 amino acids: CASSPFTTGLSSYNSPLHF. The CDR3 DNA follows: TGTGCCAGCAGCCCCTTTACCACGGGCCTCAGCTCCTATAATTCACCCCTCCACTTT.

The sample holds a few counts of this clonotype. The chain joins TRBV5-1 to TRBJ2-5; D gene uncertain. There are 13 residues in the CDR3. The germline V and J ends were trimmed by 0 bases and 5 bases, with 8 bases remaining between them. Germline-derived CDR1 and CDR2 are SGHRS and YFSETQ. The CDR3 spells CASSLGDTETQYF. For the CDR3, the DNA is TGCGCCAGCAGCTTGGGTGATACTGAGACCCAGTACTTC.

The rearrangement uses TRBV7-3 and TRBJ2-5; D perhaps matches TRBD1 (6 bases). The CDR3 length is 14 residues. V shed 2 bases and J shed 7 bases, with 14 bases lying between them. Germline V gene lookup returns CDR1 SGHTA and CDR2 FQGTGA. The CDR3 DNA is TGTGCCAGCAGCTTAGGTCAGGGGTTCGTGACCCAGTACTTC. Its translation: CASSLGQGFVTQYF.

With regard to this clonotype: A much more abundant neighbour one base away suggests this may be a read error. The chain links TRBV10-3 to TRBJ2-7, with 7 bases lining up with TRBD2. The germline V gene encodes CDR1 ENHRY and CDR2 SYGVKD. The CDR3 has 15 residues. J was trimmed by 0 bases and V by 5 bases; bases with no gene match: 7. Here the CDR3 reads CAISMTGGGSYEQYF. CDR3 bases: TGTGCCATCAGTATGACTGGCGGGGGCTCCTACGAGCAGTACTTC.

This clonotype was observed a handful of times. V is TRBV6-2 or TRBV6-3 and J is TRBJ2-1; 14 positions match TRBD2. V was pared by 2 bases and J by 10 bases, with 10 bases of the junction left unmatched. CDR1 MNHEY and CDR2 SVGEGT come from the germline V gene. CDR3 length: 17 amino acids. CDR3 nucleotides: TGTGCCAGCAGTTACAGGAAGACTAGCGGGAGGGCCAGCGAGCAGTTCTTC. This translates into CASSYRKTSGRASEQFF.

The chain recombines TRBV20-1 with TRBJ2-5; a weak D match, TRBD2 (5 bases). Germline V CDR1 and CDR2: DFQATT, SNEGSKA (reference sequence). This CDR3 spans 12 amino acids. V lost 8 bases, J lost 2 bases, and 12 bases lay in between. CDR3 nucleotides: TGCAGTAGCGCCCAGCGGCAAGAGACCCAGTACTTC. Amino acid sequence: CSSAQRQETQYF.

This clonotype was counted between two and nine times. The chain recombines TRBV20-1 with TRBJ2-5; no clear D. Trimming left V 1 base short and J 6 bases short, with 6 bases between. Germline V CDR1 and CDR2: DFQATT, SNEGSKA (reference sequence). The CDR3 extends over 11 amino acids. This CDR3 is CSARGLQTQYF. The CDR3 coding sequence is TGCAGTGCTAGAGGGCTTCAGACCCAGTACTTC.

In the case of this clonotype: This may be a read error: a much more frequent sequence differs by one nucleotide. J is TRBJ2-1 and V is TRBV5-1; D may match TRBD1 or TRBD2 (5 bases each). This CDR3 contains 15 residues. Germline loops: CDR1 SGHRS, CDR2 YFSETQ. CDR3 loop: CDSSSSTPPGGEQFF. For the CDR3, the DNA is TGCGACAGCAGCTCCTCGACTCCTCCTGGGGGTGAGCAGTTCTTC.

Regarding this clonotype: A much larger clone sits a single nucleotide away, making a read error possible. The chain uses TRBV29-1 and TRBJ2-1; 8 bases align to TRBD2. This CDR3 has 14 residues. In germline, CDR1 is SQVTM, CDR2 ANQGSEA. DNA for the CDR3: TGCAGCGTTGTTTGGCGGGGGGCCTACAATGGGCAGTTCTTC. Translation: CSVVWRGAYNGQFF.

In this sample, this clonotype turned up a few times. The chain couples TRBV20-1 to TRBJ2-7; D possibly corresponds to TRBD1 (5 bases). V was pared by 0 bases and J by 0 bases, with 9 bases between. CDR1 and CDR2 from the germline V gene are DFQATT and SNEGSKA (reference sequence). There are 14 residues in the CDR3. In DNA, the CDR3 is TGCAGTGCTAGAGAGGGGCTCATCTCCTACGAGCAGTACTTC. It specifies CSAREGLISYEQYF.

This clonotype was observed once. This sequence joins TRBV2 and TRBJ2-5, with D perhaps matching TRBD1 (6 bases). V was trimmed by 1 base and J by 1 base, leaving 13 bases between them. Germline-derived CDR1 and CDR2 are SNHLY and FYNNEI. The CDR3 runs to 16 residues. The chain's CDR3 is CASSEDLGAPQETQYF. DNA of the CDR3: TGTGCCAGCAGTGAAGACCTGGGGGCTCCCCAAGAGACCCAGTACTTC.

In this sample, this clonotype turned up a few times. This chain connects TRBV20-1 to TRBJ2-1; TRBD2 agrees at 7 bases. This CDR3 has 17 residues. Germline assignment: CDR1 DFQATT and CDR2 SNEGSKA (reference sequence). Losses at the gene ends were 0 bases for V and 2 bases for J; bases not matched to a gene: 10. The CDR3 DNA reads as TGCAGTGCTAGAGATTACCGGCGGGAGAGGACCTACAATGAGCAGTTCTTC. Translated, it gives CSARDYRRERTYNEQFF.

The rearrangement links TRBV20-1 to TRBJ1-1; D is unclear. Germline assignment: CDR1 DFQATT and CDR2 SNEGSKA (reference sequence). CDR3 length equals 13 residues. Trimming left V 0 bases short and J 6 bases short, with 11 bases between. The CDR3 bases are TGCAGTGCTAGAGATCGTCGGCGGCCTGAAGCTTTCTTT. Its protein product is CSARDRRRPEAFF.

DNA for the CDR3: TGTGCCAGCAGTTTTTCGAGTGTATCCACAGATACGCAGTATTTT. Translating gives CASSFSSVSTDTQYF. The rearrangement links TRBV28 to TRBJ2-3; D remains unclear. The germline V gene has CDR1 MDHEN and CDR2 SYDVKM. V gave up 3 bases and J gave up 2 bases, with 12 bases separating them. The CDR3 has 15 amino acids.

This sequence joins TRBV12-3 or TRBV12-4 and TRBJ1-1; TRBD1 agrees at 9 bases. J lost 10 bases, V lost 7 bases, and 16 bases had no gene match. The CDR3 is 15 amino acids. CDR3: CASTPGGTGWATAFF. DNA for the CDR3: TGTGCCAGCACCCCCGGGGGGACAGGGTGGGCCACAGCTTTCTTT.

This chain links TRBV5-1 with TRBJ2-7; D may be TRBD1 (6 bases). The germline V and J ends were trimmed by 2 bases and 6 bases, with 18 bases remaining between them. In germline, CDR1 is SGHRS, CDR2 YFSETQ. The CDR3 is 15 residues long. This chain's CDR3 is CASSFFVGQPFEQYF. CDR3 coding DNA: TGCGCCAGCAGCTTTTTCGTCGGACAGCCGTTCGAGCAGTACTTC. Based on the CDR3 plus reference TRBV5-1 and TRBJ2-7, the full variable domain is KAGVTQTPRYLIKTRGQQVTLSCSPISGHRSVSWYQQTPGQGLQFLFEYFSETQRNKGNFPGRFSGRQFSNSRSEMNVSTLELGDSALYLCASSFFVGQPFEQYFGPGTRLTVT.

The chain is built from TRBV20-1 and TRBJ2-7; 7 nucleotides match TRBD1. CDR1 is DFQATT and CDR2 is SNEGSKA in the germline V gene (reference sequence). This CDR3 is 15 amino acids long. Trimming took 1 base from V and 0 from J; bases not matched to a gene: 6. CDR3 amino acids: CSARARDRSSYEQYF. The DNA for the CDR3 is TGCAGTGCTAGAGCCCGGGACAGAAGCTCCTACGAGCAGTACTTC.

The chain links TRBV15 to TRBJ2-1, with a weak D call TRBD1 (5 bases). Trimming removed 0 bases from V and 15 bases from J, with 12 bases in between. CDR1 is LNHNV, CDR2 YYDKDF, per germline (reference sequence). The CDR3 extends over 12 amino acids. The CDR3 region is CATSRDLAGRFF. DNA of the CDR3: TGTGCCACCAGCAGAGATCTGGCAGGGCGGTTCTTC.